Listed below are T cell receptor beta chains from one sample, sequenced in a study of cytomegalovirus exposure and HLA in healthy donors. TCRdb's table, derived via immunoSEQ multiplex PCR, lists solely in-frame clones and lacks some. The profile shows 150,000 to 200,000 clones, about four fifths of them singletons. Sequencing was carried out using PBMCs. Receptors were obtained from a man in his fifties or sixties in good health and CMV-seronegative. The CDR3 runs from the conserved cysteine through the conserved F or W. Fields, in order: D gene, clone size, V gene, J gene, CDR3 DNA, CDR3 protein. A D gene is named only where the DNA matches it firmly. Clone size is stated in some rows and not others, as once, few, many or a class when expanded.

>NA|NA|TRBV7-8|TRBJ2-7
TGTGCCAGCAGCCTGCTGTTGCAGGGCAACTACGAGCAGTACTTC
CASSLLLQGNYEQYF
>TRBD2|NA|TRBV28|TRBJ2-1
TGTGCCAGCAGTCCCCACCGCGGGAGGAGCAATGAGCAGTTCTTC
CASSPHRGRSNEQFF
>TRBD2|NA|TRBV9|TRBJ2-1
TGTGCCAGCAGCGGGACTAGCGGGAGTGGCAATGAGCAGTTCTTC
CASSGTSGSGNEQFF
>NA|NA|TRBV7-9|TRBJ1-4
TGTGCCAGCAGCCGGGATAATGAAAAACTGTTTTTT
CASSRDNEKLFF
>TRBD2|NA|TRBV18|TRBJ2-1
TGTGCCAGCTCACTTGGACTAGCGGGAGGGTTATACAATGAGCAGTTCTTC
CASSLGLAGGLYNEQFF
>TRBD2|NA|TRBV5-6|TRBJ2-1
TGTGCCAGCAGCTGGGGCCAGCGGGGGAACAATGAGCAGTTCTTC
CASSWGQRGNNEQFF
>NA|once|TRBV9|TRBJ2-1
TGTGCCAGCAATCCCGGGCGGGCCTCCTACAATGAGCAGTTCTTC
CASNPGRASYNEQFF
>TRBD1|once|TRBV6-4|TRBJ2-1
TGTGCCAGCAGCCAGACAGGGAACAATGAGCAGTTCTTC
CASSQTGNNEQFF
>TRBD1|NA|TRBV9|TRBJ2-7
TGTGCCAGCAGCGTCGACTCCGGGACAGCCTACGAGCAGTACTTC
CASSVDSGTAYEQYF
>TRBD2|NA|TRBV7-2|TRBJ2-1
TGTGCCAGCAGCGACCGCCCTAGCGGGAGCCACAATGAGCAGTTCTTC
CASSDRPSGSHNEQFF
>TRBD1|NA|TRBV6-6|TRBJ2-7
TGTGCCAGCAGAGGACAGGGGGCTGTATACGAGCAGTACTTC
CASRGQGAVYEQYF
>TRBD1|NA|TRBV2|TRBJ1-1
TGTGCCAGCAGGACCGGGACAGCAACTGAAGCTTTCTTT
CASRTGTATEAFF
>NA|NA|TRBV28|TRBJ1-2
TGTGCCAGCAGGTATACTAACTATGGCTACACCTTC
CASRYTNYGYTF
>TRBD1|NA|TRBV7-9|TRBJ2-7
TGTGCCAGCAGCCTCGGGGGACAGGGTTACGAGCAGTACTTC
CASSLGGQGYEQYF
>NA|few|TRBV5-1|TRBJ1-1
TGCGCCAGCAGCACAGGGATTCGGGTCGCTGAAGCTTTCTTT
CASSTGIRVAEAFF
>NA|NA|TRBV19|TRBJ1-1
TGTGCCAGTAGTATCGTTCCTGAACTATACACTGAAGCTTTCTTT
CASSIVPELYTEAFF
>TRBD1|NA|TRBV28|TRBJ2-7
TGTGCCAGCAGTGTAAATCCCGGCCAGGGGGTTTTC
CASSVNPGQGVF
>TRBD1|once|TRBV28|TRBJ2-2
TGTGCCAGCAGAAGGGACAGGGGGCGGATCGGGGAGCTGTTTTTT
CASRRDRGRIGELFF
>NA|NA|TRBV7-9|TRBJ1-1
TGTGCCAGCAGCTTGAGCACGATGAGGGCTGAAGCTTTCTTT
CASSLSTMRAEAFF
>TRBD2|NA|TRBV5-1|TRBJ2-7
TGCGCCAGCAGCTTGAGCGGGGGGGCCCGGGAGCAGTACTTC
CASSLSGGAREQYF
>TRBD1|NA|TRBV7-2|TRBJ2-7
TGTGCCAGCAGCGACGACAGGGGACATTCCTACGAGCAGTACTTC
CASSDDRGHSYEQYF
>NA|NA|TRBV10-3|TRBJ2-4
TGTGCCATCAGTGAGCCAGGGGGGATAGCCAAAAACATTCAGTACTTC
CAISEPGGIAKNIQYF
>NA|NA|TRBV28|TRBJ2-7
TGTGCCAGCAGTCGCGGACAGTTTTCCTACGAGTGGAACTTC
CASSRGQFSYEWNF
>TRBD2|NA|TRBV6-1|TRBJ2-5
TGTGCCAGCAGCCTAGCGGGGGGGCGTGAGACCCAGTACTTC
CASSLAGGRETQYF
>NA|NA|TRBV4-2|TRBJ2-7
TGTGCCAGCAGCCAAGACCTACTAGCCTACGAGCAGTACTTC
CASSQDLLAYEQYF
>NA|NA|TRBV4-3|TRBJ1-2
TGCGCCAGCAGCCGAGGCATTGACAGTCGTCCCACCTTC
CASSRGIDSRPTF
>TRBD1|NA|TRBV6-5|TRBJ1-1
TGTGCCAGTGGTCCACAGGGGAAAGCTTTCTTT
CASGPQGKAFF
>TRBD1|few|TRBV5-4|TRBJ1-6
TGTGCCAGCAGCCTGGTCACAGGGGATTGGGCACCCCTCCACTTT
CASSLVTGDWAPLHF
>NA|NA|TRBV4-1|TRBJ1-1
TGCGCCAGCAGCCATCCGGGACACCTGAACACTGAAGCTTTCTTT
CASSHPGHLNTEAFF
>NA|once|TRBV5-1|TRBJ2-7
TGCGCCAGCAGCTTGTTAGGGAGCTCCTACGAGCAGTACTTC
CASSLLGSSYEQYF
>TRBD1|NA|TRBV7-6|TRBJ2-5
TGTGCCAGCACCCTTATATACGATGGACAGGGGGCGGGAGAGACCCAGTACTTC
CASTLIYDGQGAGETQYF
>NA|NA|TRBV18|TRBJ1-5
TGTGCCAGCTCACCCAAGGGACTGCCAAATCAGCCCCAGCATTTT
CASSPKGLPNQPQHF
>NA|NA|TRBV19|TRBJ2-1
TGTGCCAGTATGGGCGGGTTCCCCAATGAGCAGTTCTTC
CASMGGFPNEQFF